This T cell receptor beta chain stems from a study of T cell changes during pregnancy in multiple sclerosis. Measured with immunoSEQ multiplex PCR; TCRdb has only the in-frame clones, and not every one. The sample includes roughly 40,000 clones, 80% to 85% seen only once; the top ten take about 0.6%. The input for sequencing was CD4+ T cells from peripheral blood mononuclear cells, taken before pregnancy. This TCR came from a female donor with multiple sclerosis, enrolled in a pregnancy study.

The CDR3 sequence: CASSFSASGTEAFF. CDR3 coding DNA: TGTGCCAGCAGCTTTTCCGCTTCGGGGACTGAAGCTTTCTTT. The chain is built from TRBV7-2 and TRBJ1-1, with D unclear. Deletions cut 3 bases from V and 5 bases from J, with 13 bases between. Looked up from germline, CDR1 is SGHTA and CDR2 is FQGNSA. The CDR3 has 14 amino acids.